Shown below are 10 T cell receptor beta chains from a single sample sequenced in a study of vaccination and CD4 T cells after COVID-19. Specified treatment: roughly 11-day PBMC culture with coronavirus spike peptide pools or control peptides (ViraFEST assay). Sequencing of the DNA from cultured CD4+ T cells was carried out with the Oncomine TCR Beta short-read assay. One entry per CDR3 protein results from TCRdb running MiXCR on the PCR reads. The sample lists under 20,000 distinct CDR3 sequences; around 40% were seen once. Their antigens remain unidentified. This sample comprised CD4+ T cells from blood, cultured in vitro, obtained before SARS-CoV-2 vaccination. All receptors derive from a human donor who had recovered from COVID-19.

In this sample, this clonotype turned up a few times. The chain recombines TRBV6-1 with TRBJ1-2, with D uncertain. V was clipped by 2 bases and J by 2 bases, with 6 bases between them. The CDR3 contains 13 residues. Germline V gives CDR1 MNHNS, CDR2 SASEGT. Here the CDR3 DNA reads TGTGCCAGCAGTGAAACACAAAACTATGGCTACACCTTC. Its protein product is CASSETQNYGYTF.

J is TRBJ2-5 and V is TRBV11-2, with TRBD2 matching over 16 bases. V was pared by 5 bases and J by 1 base, with 7 bases of the junction left unmatched. From germline, CDR1 is SGHAT and CDR2 FQNNGV. The CDR3 loop spans 18 amino acids. CDR3 bases: TGTGCCAGCAGCCCGGGACTAGCGGGAGGGCCCAGCCAAGAGACCCAGTACTTC. Protein: CASSPGLAGGPSQETQYF. Full variable domain (missing parts from reference TRBV11-2 and TRBJ2-5): EAGVAQSPRYKIIEKRQSVAFWCNPISGHATLYWYQQILGQGPKLLIQFQNNGVVDDSQLPKDRFSAERLKGVDSTLKIQPAKLEDSAVYLCASSPGLAGGPSQETQYFGPGTRLLVL.

This clonotype was observed a few times. V is TRBV5-6 and J is TRBJ2-6; D might be TRBD1 (5 bases). Germline CDR1 SGHDT, CDR2 YYEEEE. The V end was cut by 4 bases, the J end by 2 bases, with 25 bases between. The length of the CDR3 is 20 residues. The CDR3 sequence is CASSPTVVRAVVPGANVLTF. The CDR3 DNA follows: TGTGCCAGCAGCCCCACCGTAGTCAGGGCTGTTGTTCCTGGGGCCAACGTCCTGACTTTC.

V and J are TRBV12-3 or TRBV12-4 and TRBJ2-7, with 8 nucleotides matching TRBD1. J was trimmed by 4 bases and V by 6 bases; bases with no gene match: 5. CDR3 length: 13 residues. The chain's CDR3 is CASSDDRGYEQYF. CDR3 sequence (DNA): TGTGCCAGCAGCGACGACAGGGGATACGAGCAGTACTTC.

V is TRBV10-3 and J is TRBJ2-2; the match to TRBD1 covers 9 bases. The V and J ends lost 6 bases and 4 bases, in that order; junction bases with no gene match: 9. This CDR3 is 16 amino acids long. Germline assignment: CDR1 ENHRY and CDR2 SYGVKD. The CDR3 reads CAIRAGTGWTTGELFF. CDR3 DNA: TGTGCCATCAGGGCAGGGACAGGGTGGACCACCGGGGAGCTGTTTTTT.

This clonotype has a single count. V gene TRBV7-2 combines with J gene TRBJ1-2; possibly TRBD1 for D (5 bases). V was shortened by 7 bases and J by 8 bases, with 17 bases between the two germline ends. This CDR3 is 13 amino acids long. Germline V gives CDR1 SGHTA, CDR2 FQGNSA. CDR3 nucleotide sequence: TGTGCCAGCAACCCGGGACCCGGGCGCGGCTACACCTTC. Translation gives CASNPGPGRGYTF.

The chain links TRBV28 to TRBJ1-1; D possibly corresponds to TRBD1 (5 bases). This CDR3 region has 13 residues. V lost 10 bases and J lost 5, with 17 bases in between. CDR1 MDHEN and CDR2 SYDVKM come from the germline V gene. CDR3 DNA sequence: TGTGCCACCCTTCGAAGGGGATGGACTGAAGCTTTCTTT. Translating it yields CATLRRGWTEAFF. Complete variable domain (other parts from reference TRBV28 and TRBJ1-1): DVKVTQSSRYLVKRTGEKVFLECVQDMDHENMFWYRQDPGLGLRLIYFSYDVKMKEKGDIPEGYSVSREKKERFSLILESASTNQTSMYLCATLRRGWTEAFFGQGTRLTVV.

This clonotype appeared a few times. The genes are TRBV6-2 or TRBV6-3 and TRBJ1-2, with 10 bases identical to TRBD1. With V trimmed by 8 bases and J by 4 bases, 4 bases remained unmatched. The CDR3 totals 13 residues. CDR1 is MNHEY and CDR2 is SVGEGT in the germline V gene. CDR3 nucleotides: TGTGCCAGCTGGACAGGGGGTCGCTATGGCTACACCTTC. As protein: CASWTGGRYGYTF.

The genes are TRBV6-1 and TRBJ2-3; tentatively, D is TRBD1 (5 bases). Germline V CDR1 and CDR2: MNHNS, SASEGT. The CDR3 sequence is 13 residues long. V shed 4 bases and J shed 2 bases, with 7 bases lying between them. The CDR3 sequence: CASSGRATDTQYF. The CDR3, as DNA: TGTGCCAGCAGTGGCAGGGCCACAGATACGCAGTATTTT.

The CDR3 here is CASSIGLGTGELFF. CDR3 DNA: TGTGCCAGTAGTATCGGCCTGGGCACCGGGGAGCTGTTTTTT. The chain carries TRBV19 and TRBJ2-2; no clear D. This CDR3 contains 14 residues. The V end lost 3 bases, the J end lost 4 bases, and 9 bases lay between the germline ends. Per germline, CDR1 LNHDA and CDR2 SQIVND (reference sequence). Full variable domain (missing parts from reference TRBV19 and TRBJ2-2): DGGITQSPKYLFRKEGQNVTLSCEQNLNHDAMYWYRQDPGQGLRLIYYSQIVNDFQKGDIAEGYSVSREKKESFPLTVTSAQKNPTAFYLCASSIGLGTGELFFGEGSRLTVL.